This TCR beta chain was captured in a study of T cell changes during pregnancy in multiple sclerosis. The CDR3 length is 14 residues. With 6 bases clipped from V and 4 bases from J, the junction kept 9 bases outside the gene matches. Germline V gene data show CDR1 as SQVTM and CDR2 as ANQGSEA. Produced via immunoSEQ multiplex PCR; TCRdb's table is partial and in-frame only. The data contain approximately 40,000 clones, 88% of them singletons. The chain employs TRBV29-1 and TRBJ2-1; 7 positions agree with TRBD1. The sequencing used CD4+ T cells from peripheral blood mononuclear cells, collected in the second trimester of pregnancy. This TCR was sampled from a female donor with multiple sclerosis, enrolled in a pregnancy study. DNA of the CDR3: TGCAGCGTACGTGCCGGGACAGCTTACAATGAGCAGTTCTTC. Its translation is CSVRAGTAYNEQFF.